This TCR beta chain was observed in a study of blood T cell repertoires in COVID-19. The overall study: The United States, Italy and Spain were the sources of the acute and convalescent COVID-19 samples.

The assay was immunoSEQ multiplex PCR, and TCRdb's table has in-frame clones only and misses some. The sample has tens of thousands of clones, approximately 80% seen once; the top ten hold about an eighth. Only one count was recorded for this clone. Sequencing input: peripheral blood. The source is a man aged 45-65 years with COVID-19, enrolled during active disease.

Written as DNA, the CDR3 is TGTGCCAGCAGTGAACCGCCTAGCGCCTTTAGCACAGATACGCAGTATTTT. Residues: CASSEPPSAFSTDTQYF. V is TRBV6-1 and J is TRBJ2-3; tentative D call: TRBD2 (6 bases). The germline V gene has CDR1 MNHNS and CDR2 SASEGT. The V end lost 2 bases, the J end lost 0 bases, and 15 bases lay between the germline ends. This CDR3 contains 17 residues.